In its sample, the clone carrying this T cell receptor beta chain was seen once. Antigen unknown. In germline, CDR1 is SGHDN, CDR2 FVKESK. The CDR3 is 16 residues long. The germline V and J ends were trimmed by 4 bases and 0 bases, with 16 bases remaining between them. This record belongs to a study of T cells in Graves' hyperthyroidism and ophthalmopathy. Study details: The initial diagnosis was the point when peripheral blood was collected, ahead of any treatment. Whole-study results and caveats: The majority of expanded thyroid clonotypes above 0.001 also appeared in blood. A median 6.5 months before onset, the model predicted ophthalmopathy.

Amplification of TCR beta CDR3 regions was performed using RNA transcripts as template. TCR CDR3 underwent first-round RT-PCR with the HTBI primer set. TCRdb re-analysed the multiplex PCR reads in MiXCR, keeping a single row per CDR3 protein. The table shows 600,000 or so distinct CDR3 sequences, with about 16% occurring only once. Clinical symptoms, serum thyroxine, TRAb, thyroid ultrasound and orbital computed tomography established diagnosis. This receptor was obtained from a woman aged 30 to 39 with Graves' hyperthyroidism. What was sequenced was blood. V gene TRBV14 combines with J gene TRBJ2-7, with TRBD2 as a possible D gene (6 bases). CDR3 sequence: CASSRDSSKLSYEQYF. The DNA for the CDR3 is TGTGCCAGCAGCCGGGACTCATCCAAACTCTCCTACGAGCAGTACTTC.